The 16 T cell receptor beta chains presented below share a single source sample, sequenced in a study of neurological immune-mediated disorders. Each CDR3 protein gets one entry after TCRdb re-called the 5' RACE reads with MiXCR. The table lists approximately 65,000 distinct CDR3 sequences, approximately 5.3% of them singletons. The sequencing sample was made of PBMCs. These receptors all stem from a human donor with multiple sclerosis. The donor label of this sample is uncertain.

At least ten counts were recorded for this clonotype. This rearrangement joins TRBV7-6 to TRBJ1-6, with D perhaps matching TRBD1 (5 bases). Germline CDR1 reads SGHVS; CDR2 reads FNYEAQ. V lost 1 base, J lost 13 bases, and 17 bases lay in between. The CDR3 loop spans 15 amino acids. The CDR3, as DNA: TGTGCCAGCAGCTTAGTAAGGGGCAACAGTACGCCCCTCCACTTT. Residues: CASSLVRGNSTPLHF.

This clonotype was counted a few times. The CDR3 DNA reads TGTGCCACCAGCACCGGACAGGGGGCGAATACCGAGCAGTACTTC. Protein product: CATSTGQGANTEQYF. This sequence joins TRBV15 and TRBJ2-7; 11 nucleotides line up with TRBD1. The CDR3 is made up of 15 amino acids. V lost 4 bases and J lost 6; bases outside the gene matches: 8. Germline CDR1 is LNHNV and CDR2 is YYDKDF (reference sequence).

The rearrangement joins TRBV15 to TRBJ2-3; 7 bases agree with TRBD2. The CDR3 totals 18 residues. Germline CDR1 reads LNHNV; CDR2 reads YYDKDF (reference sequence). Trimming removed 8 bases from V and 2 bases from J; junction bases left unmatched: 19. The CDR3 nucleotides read TGTGCCACCGCGAAGACCTGGACTAGTGGGGAAACCACAGATACGCAGTATTTT. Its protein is CATAKTWTSGETTDTQYF.

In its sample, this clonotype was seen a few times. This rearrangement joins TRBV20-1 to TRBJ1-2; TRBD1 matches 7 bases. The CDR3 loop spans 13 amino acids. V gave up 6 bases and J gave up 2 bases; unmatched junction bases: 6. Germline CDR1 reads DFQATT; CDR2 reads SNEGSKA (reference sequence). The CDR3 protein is CSARQGINYGYTF. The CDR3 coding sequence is TGCAGTGCAAGACAGGGAATAAACTATGGCTACACCTTC.

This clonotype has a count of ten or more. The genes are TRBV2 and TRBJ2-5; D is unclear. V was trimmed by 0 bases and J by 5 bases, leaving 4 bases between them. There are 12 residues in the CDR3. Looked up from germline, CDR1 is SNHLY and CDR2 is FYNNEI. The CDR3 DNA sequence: TGTGCCAGCAGTGAAGCGGGGGAGACCCAGTACTTC. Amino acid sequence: CASSEAGETQYF.

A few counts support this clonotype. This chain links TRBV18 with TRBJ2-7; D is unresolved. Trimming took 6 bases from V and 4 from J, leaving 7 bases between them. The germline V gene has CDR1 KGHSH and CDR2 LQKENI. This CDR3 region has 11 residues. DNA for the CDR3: TGTGCCAGCTCTCAGAGATACGAGCAGTACTTC. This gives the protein CASSQRYEQYF.

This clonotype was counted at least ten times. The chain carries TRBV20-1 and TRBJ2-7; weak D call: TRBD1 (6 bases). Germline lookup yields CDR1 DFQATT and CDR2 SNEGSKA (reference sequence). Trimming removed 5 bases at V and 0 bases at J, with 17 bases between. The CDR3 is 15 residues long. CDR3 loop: CSAARGRGFSYEQYF. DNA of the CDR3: TGCAGTGCTGCCCGGGGCAGGGGTTTCTCCTACGAGCAGTACTTC.

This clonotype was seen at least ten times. CDR3 coding DNA: TGTGCCAGCAGTATCACCTCGGCACAGGGGGCAGGCGGCTACACCTTC. It specifies CASSITSAQGAGGYTF. This sequence joins TRBV6-6 and TRBJ1-2, with 9 bases matching TRBD1. Germline CDR1 and CDR2: MNHNY and SVGAGI (reference sequence). The CDR3 sequence is 16 residues long. Losses at the gene ends were 5 bases for V and 8 bases for J; bases not matched to a gene: 15.

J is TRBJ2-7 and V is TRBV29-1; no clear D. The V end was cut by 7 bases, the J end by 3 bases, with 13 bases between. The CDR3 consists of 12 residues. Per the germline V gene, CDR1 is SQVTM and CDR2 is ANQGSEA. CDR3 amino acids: CSAGPGDYEQYF. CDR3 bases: TGCAGCGCGGGCCCCGGAGACTACGAGCAGTACTTC.

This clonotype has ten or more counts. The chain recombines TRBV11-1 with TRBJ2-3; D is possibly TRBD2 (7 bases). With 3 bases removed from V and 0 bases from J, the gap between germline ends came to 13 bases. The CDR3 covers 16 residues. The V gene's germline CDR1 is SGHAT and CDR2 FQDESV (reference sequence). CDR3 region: CASSFEGGPSTDTQYF. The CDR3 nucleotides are TGTGCCAGCAGCTTTGAGGGGGGGCCTAGCACAGATACGCAGTATTTT. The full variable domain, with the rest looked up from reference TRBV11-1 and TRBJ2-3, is EAEVAQSPRYKITEKSQAVAFWCDPISGHATLYWYRQILGQGPELLVQFQDESVVDDSQLPKDRFSAERLKGVDSTLKIQPAELGDSAMYLCASSFEGGPSTDTQYFGPGTRLTVL.

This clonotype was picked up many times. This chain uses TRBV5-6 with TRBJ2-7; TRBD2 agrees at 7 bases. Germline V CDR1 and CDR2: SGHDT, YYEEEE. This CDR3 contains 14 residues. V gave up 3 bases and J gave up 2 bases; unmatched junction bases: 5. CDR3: CASSSSGQPYEQYF. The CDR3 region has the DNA TGTGCCAGCAGCTCTAGCGGACAACCCTACGAGCAGTACTTC.

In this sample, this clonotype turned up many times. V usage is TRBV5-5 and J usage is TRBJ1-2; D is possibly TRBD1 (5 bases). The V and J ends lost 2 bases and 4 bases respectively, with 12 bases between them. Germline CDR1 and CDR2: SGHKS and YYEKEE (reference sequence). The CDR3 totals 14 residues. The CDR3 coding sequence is TGTGCCAGCAGCTTAGCCACAGGCCTCTATGGCTACACCTTC. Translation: CASSLATGLYGYTF.

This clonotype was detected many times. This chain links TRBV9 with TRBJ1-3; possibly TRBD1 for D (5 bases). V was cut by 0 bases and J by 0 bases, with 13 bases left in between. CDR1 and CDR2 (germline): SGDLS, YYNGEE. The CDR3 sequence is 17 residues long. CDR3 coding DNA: TGTGCCAGCAGCGTAGAAAGGGGACTGAACTCTGGAAACACCATATATTTT. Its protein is CASSVERGLNSGNTIYF.

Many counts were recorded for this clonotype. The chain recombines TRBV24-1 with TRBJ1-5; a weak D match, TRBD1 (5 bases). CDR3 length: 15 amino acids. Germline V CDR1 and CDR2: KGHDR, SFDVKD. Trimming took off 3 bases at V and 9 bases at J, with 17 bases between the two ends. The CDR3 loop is CATSDPVHEGRPQHF. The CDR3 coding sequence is TGTGCCACCAGTGATCCAGTTCATGAGGGACGGCCCCAGCATTTT.

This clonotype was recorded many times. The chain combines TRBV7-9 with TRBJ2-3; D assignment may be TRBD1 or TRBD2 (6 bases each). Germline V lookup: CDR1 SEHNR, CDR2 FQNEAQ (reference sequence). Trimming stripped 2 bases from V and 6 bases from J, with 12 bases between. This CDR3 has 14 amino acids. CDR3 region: CASSLLRGRDTQYF. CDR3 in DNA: TGTGCCAGCAGCTTACTCCGGGGGCGGGATACGCAGTATTTT.

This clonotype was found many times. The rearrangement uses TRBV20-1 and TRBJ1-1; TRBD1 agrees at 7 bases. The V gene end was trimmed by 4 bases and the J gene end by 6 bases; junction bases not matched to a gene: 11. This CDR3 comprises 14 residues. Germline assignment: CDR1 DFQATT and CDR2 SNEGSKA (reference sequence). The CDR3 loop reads CSATATGLSAEAFF. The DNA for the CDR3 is TGCAGTGCTACCGCGACAGGGTTGAGTGCTGAAGCTTTCTTT.